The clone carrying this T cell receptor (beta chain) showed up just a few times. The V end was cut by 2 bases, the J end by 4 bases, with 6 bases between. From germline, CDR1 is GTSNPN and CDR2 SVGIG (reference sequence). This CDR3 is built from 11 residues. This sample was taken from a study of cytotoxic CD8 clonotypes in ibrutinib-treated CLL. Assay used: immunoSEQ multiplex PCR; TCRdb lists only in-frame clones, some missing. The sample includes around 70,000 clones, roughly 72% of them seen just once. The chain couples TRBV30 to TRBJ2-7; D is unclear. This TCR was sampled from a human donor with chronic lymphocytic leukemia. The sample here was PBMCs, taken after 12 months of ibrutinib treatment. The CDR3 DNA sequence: TGTGCCTGGAGTAATTCGTACGAGCAGTACTTC. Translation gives CAWSNSYEQYF.